This T cell receptor (beta chain) came from a study of T cells of healthy individuals. A single record per CDR3 protein comes from TCRdb applying MiXCR to the 5' RACE reads. The sample has some 69,000 distinct CDR3 sequences; 15% to 20% are singletons. This clonotype was seen at least ten times. CDR3 length: 11 residues. The germline V and J ends were trimmed by 6 bases and 5 bases, with 4 bases remaining between them. Germline CDR1 WSHSY, CDR2 SAAADI. The receptor was derived from a human donor in good health. V gene TRBV10-2 combines with J gene TRBJ1-4; no definite D call. DNA for the CDR3: TGCGCCAGCAGGGGGAATGAAAAACTGTTTTTT. Protein sequence: CASRGNEKLFF.